The 11 T cell receptor beta chains presented below share a single source sample, sequenced in a study of lung T cells in sarcoidosis with Löfgren's syndrome. TCRdb re-analysed the reads in MiXCR, keeping a single row per CDR3 protein. The sample holds about 9,400 distinct CDR3 sequences, around 20% seen once. The sequencing sample was made of CD4+ T cells from bronchoalveolar lavage. These receptors came from a human donor with sarcoidosis (Löfgren's syndrome or another form), or a control subject (not recorded which).

This clonotype was seen ten or more times. J is TRBJ1-5 and V is TRBV11-2; D remains unclear. Germline CDR1 SGHAT, CDR2 FQNNGV. Trimming left V 2 bases short and J 4 bases short, with 6 bases between. This CDR3 comprises 13 residues. The CDR3 DNA follows: TGTGCCAGCAGCTTAAGCGTTAATCAGCCCCAGCATTTT. This codes for CASSLSVNQPQHF.

In its sample, this clonotype was seen many times. This chain links TRBV27 with TRBJ1-5; D remains ambiguous. CDR3 length equals 13 residues. Between the trimmed V and J ends, which lost 3 bases and 4 bases, there was a span of 7 bases. Germline CDR1 reads MNHEY; CDR2 reads SMNVEV (reference sequence). In DNA, the CDR3 is TGTGCCAGCAGTTTGGAGCGGAATCAGCCCCAGCATTTT. Translating it yields CASSLERNQPQHF.

This clonotype rates as medium-sized. This chain uses TRBV28 with TRBJ1-1; D gene unclear. This CDR3 region has 13 residues. V lost 5 bases and J lost 6, with 13 bases in between. Germline V gene lookup returns CDR1 MDHEN and CDR2 SYDVKM. This CDR3 is CASSAVGVAEAFF. The DNA of the CDR3 is TGTGCCAGCAGTGCCGTTGGGGTAGCTGAAGCTTTCTTT. The full variable domain, its missing parts supplied by reference TRBV28 and TRBJ1-1, is DVKVTQSSRYLVKRTGEKVFLECVQDMDHENMFWYRQDPGLGLRLIYFSYDVKMKEKGDIPEGYSVSREKKERFSLILESASTNQTSMYLCASSAVGVAEAFFGQGTRLTVV.

The gene calls are TRBV6-5 and TRBJ2-7, with D perhaps TRBD1 or TRBD2 (5 bases each). V lost 8 bases to trimming and J lost 2 bases, with 25 bases between them. Germline loops: CDR1 MNHEY, CDR2 SVGAGI. This CDR3 is built from 17 residues. The CDR3 region has the DNA TGTGCCAGCGGTTCGCTCACCCCGGGGCAGGGTGCCTACGAGCAGTACTTC. Its translation is CASGSLTPGQGAYEQYF.

This clonotype ranks as medium-sized. This chain links TRBV27 with TRBJ2-7, with 14 bases matching TRBD2. Germline V gene data show CDR1 as MNHEY and CDR2 as SMNVEV (reference sequence). There are 16 residues in the CDR3. J lost 4 bases, V lost 6 bases, and 8 bases had no gene match. The CDR3 loop is CASSPRTSGRIYEQYF. DNA of the CDR3: TGTGCCAGCAGCCCGAGGACTAGCGGGAGGATTTACGAGCAGTACTTC.

This clonotype was seen ten or more times. The chain uses TRBV4-1 and TRBJ2-1, with 11 bases fitting TRBD2. Losses at the gene ends were 0 bases for V and 4 bases for J; bases not matched to a gene: 5. Germline CDR1 reads MGHRA; CDR2 reads YSYEKL. This CDR3 has 17 amino acids. The DNA for the CDR3 is TGCGCCAGCAGCCAAGATTCAACTAGCGGGAGTTACAATGAGCAGTTCTTC. This gives the protein CASSQDSTSGSYNEQFF.

On this clonotype: This could be a read error, since a much larger clone is one nucleotide away. The chain uses TRBV4-2 and TRBJ2-1; D may be TRBD2 (5 bases). The CDR3 is 14 amino acids. Germline V gene sequence: CDR1 LGHNA, CDR2 YNFKEQ. In DNA, the CDR3 is TGTGCCAGCAGCCAAGGGACTTCCTACGATGAGCAGTTCTTC. Residues: CASSQGTSYDEQFF.

The J gene is TRBJ2-6, the V gene TRBV29-1; D uncertain. The CDR3 sequence is 15 residues long. The germline CDR1 and CDR2 sequences are SQVTM and ANQGSEA. Trimming left V 7 bases short and J 1 base short, with 14 bases between. Here the CDR3 DNA reads TGCAGCGCACAAGGTCCAGGTTCTGGGGCCAACGTCCTGACTTTC. Translated, it gives CSAQGPGSGANVLTF.

Ten or more counts support this clonotype. The chain combines TRBV12-3 or TRBV12-4 with TRBJ2-7; D is perhaps TRBD2 (5 bases). This CDR3 spans 13 amino acids. The ends were cut back, 5 bases at V and 7 bases at J, with 15 bases in the middle. Written as DNA, the CDR3 is TGTGCCAGCAGTCGCCAGCTAGCCCGGGAGCAGTACTTC. This gives the protein CASSRQLAREQYF.

Ten or more counts support this clonotype. This chain joins TRBV14 and TRBJ1-1; D is possibly TRBD1 (5 bases). The CDR3 is 14 amino acids. In germline, CDR1 is SGHDN, CDR2 FVKESK. V was pared by 2 bases and J by 1 base, with 8 bases between. CDR3 loop: CASSQIDRNTEAFF. The CDR3 DNA is TGTGCCAGCAGCCAAATCGACAGGAACACTGAAGCTTTCTTT.

Of note for this clonotype: At one end the junction does not follow the germline gene, possibly because of a read error. The V gene is TRBV30, the J gene TRBJ1-5; TRBD1 might be the D (5 bases). Germline values: CDR1 GTSNPN, CDR2 SVGIG (reference sequence). The CDR3 covers 18 residues. The CDR3 DNA follows: TGTTCCTGGAGCGCCCCGTTCGTGGGGCTTATAGCAAATCAGCCCCAGCATTTT. Its translation: CSWSAPFVGLIANQPQHF. The whole variable domain, remainder taken from reference TRBV30 and TRBJ1-5, is SQTIHQWPATLVQPVGSPLSLECTVEGTSNPNLYWYRQAAGRGLQLLFYSVGIGQISSEVPQNLSASRPQDRQFILSSKKLLLSDSGFYLCSWSAPFVGLIANQPQHFGDGTRLSIL.